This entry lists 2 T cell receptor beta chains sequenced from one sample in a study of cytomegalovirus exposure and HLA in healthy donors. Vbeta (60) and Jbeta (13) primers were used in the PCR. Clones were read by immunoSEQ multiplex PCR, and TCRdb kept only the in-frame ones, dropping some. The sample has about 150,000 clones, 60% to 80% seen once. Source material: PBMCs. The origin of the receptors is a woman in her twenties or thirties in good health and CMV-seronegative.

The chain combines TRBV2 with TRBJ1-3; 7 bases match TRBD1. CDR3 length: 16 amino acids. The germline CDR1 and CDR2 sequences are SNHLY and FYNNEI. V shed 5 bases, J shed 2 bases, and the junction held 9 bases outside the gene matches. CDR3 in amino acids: CASSKDRNRTGNTIYF. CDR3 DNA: TGTGCCAGCAGTAAGGACAGGAACCGGACTGGAAACACCATATATTTT.

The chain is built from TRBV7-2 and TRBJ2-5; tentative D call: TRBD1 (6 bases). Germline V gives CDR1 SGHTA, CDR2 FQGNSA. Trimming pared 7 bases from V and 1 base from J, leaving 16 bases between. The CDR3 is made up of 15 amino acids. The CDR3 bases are TGTGCCAGCAACCAAGGTGGACAGCGCCAAGAGACCCAGTACTTC. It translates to CASNQGGQRQETQYF.